What follows are 10 T cell receptor beta chains derived from one specimen sequenced in a study of identical twins. TCRdb re-called the 5' RACE reads through MiXCR, storing one row per CDR3 protein. The sample yields some 440,000 distinct CDR3 sequences, more than 20% seen once. These same data were also listed under a study on T cells expressing NK-cell markers.

Sequenced input: CD4+ T cells sorted from blood. The receptor set was obtained from a woman between 18 and 29 years old in good health.

In its sample, this clonotype was seen many times. A read error may account for a junction end that differs from germline. The chain combines TRBV12-3 or TRBV12-4 with TRBJ1-1; possibly TRBD1 for D (6 bases). The CDR3 runs 14 residues. The CDR3: CASSSQGMNTEAFF. CDR3 in DNA: TGCGCCAGCAGCTCACAGGGAATGAACACTGAAGCTTTCTTT.

The chain is built from TRBV15 and TRBJ2-7; unclear D gene. V shed 1 base and J shed 2 bases, with 9 bases lying between them. The V gene's germline CDR1 is LNHNV and CDR2 YYDKDF (reference sequence). This CDR3 region has 14 residues. The CDR3 is CATSRAADPYEQYF. Written as DNA, the CDR3 is TGTGCCACCAGCAGAGCGGCGGACCCCTACGAGCAGTACTTC.

V gene TRBV20-1 combines with J gene TRBJ2-1; 7 nucleotides match TRBD2. CDR1 DFQATT and CDR2 SNEGSKA come from the germline V gene (reference sequence). This CDR3 has 11 amino acids. With 4 bases clipped from V and 7 bases from J, the junction kept 1 base outside the gene matches. The CDR3 DNA reads TGCAGTGCTAACGGGGGGAATGAGCAGTTCTTC. Encoded protein: CSANGGNEQFF.

This clonotype was seen more than once but under ten times. This CDR3 is CASRGRRGDGSPLHF. CDR3 bases: TGTGCCAGCAGGGGGAGAAGGGGAGATGGTTCACCCCTCCACTTT. The chain couples TRBV12-3 or TRBV12-4 to TRBJ1-6, with a tentative D call TRBD1 (5 bases). The length of the CDR3 is 15 residues. Trimming took 6 bases from V and 9 from J, leaving 18 bases between them.

The chain has TRBV12-3 or TRBV12-4 and TRBJ2-1, with 7 positions matching TRBD1. The CDR3 runs to 14 residues. With 5 bases clipped from V and 8 bases from J, the junction kept 9 bases outside the gene matches. CDR3 DNA sequence: TGTGCCAGCAGTCACAGGGGAGATTCAGATGAGCAGTTCTTC. Protein: CASSHRGDSDEQFF.

The V call is TRBV6-1, the J call TRBJ2-7; D uncertain. CDR1 and CDR2 from the germline V gene are MNHNS and SASEGT. The V end was cut by 2 bases, the J end by 7 bases, with 12 bases between. CDR3 size: 13 residues. CDR3 nucleotide sequence: TGTGCCAGCAGTGAACACTTGGCGGAAGAGCAGTACTTC. Residues: CASSEHLAEEQYF.

This chain uses TRBV6-1 with TRBJ2-7; 13 nucleotides match TRBD2. CDR3 length equals 15 residues. The germline CDR1 and CDR2 sequences are MNHNS and SASEGT. V was pared by 7 bases and J by 3 bases, with 6 bases of the junction left unmatched. CDR3 nucleotide sequence: TGTGCCAGCAACCGACTAGCGGGAGGCCACTACGAGCAGTACTTC. It specifies CASNRLAGGHYEQYF.

DNA of the CDR3: TGTGCCATCATGGGGAGCACTGAAGCTTTCTTT. Translating it yields CAIMGSTEAFF. The chain is built from TRBV10-3 and TRBJ1-1, with D unclear. The CDR3 loop spans 11 amino acids. Trimming shortened V by 7 bases and J by 4 bases, and 7 bases separated the two germline ends. The germline V gene has CDR1 ENHRY and CDR2 SYGVKD.

V is TRBV16 and J is TRBJ1-1; 12 nucleotides agree with TRBD1. Germline V gives CDR1 KGHSY, CDR2 FQNENV. There are 15 residues in the CDR3. With V trimmed by 0 bases and J by 11 bases, 7 bases remained unmatched. CDR3 protein: CASSQSGQGAAGAFF. The CDR3 DNA reads TGTGCCAGCAGCCAATCGGGACAGGGGGCCGCTGGGGCTTTCTTT.

The CDR3 DNA is TGTGCCAGCAGCCCAGACAGGGGGCGATACAATGAGCAGTTCTTC. Amino acid sequence: CASSPDRGRYNEQFF. This chain connects TRBV13 to TRBJ2-1, with 10 positions matching TRBD1. The CDR3 spans 15 residues. The V gene end was trimmed by 5 bases and the J gene end by 4 bases; junction bases not matched to a gene: 5. Per germline, CDR1 PRHDT and CDR2 FYEKMQ (reference sequence).